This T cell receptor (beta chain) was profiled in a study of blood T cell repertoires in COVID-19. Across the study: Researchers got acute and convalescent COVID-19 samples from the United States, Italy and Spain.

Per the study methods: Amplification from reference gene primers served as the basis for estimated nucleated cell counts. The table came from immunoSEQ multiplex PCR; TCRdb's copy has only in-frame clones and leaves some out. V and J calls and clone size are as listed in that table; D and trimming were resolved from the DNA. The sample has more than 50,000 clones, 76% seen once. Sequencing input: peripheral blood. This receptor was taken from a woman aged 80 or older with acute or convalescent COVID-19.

CDR3 DNA sequence: TGTGCCAGCAGGACCTTCCAGGGGCGGGAGGACCCCTACGAGCAGTACTTC. Translated: CASRTFQGREDPYEQYF. This chain links TRBV27 with TRBJ2-7, with 8 bases matching TRBD2. This CDR3 region has 17 residues. V dropped 6 bases and J dropped 2; count of bases not matched to a gene: 15. Germline-derived CDR1 and CDR2 are MNHEY and SMNVEV (reference sequence).